The rows below give T cell receptor beta chains drawn from one sample of a study of blood T cell repertoires in COVID-19. The data were produced by immunoSEQ multiplex PCR, yet TCRdb's version contains in-frame clones alone and is incomplete. Here the sample spans roughly 250,000 clones, about nine tenths being singletons. The source material was PBMCs or T cells enriched from blood (not recorded which). These receptors were collected from a woman between 40 and 55 years old with acute COVID-19. Both conserved end residues are part of each CDR3. D genes are given only for firm matches. Rows give clone size only sometimes, using once, few, many, or a class for an expanded clone.

clone_size,v_call,d_call,j_call,cdr3_aa,cdr3_nt
once,TRBV5-3,NA,TRBJ1-2,CARSAQQGLSNYGYTF,TGTGCCAGAAGCGCCCAGCAGGGCCTCTCTAACTATGGCTACACCTTC
NA,TRBV11-2,TRBD2,TRBJ2-7,CASSPGTSGHYEQYF,TGTGCCAGCAGCCCCGGGACTAGCGGACACTACGAGCAGTACTTC
NA,TRBV7-6,TRBD2,TRBJ2-7,CASSLAPSGDSYEQYF,TGTGCCAGCAGCTTAGCGCCTAGCGGGGACTCCTACGAGCAGTACTTC
NA,TRBV10-2,TRBD1,TRBJ1-6,CASTRDRGTNSPLHF,TGCGCCAGCACCCGGGACAGGGGGACCAATTCACCCCTCCACTTT
NA,TRBV27,TRBD2,TRBJ2-1,CASRRASGGHIPFF,TGTGCCAGCAGGCGGGCTAGCGGGGGCCATATTCCGTTCTTC
NA,TRBV3-1/TRBV3-2,NA,TRBJ2-3,CASSQGPGVGSRVDTQYF,TGTGCCAGCAGCCAAGGACCGGGAGTAGGGTCCAGGGTGGATACGCAGTATTTT
NA,TRBV4-1,TRBD2,TRBJ2-1,CASSQVDMGLAGGEQFF,TGCGCCAGCAGCCAAGTCGACATGGGACTAGCCGGAGGTGAGCAGTTCTTC
many,TRBV7-7,TRBD1,TRBJ2-1,CASSLLQGQGADEQFF,TGTGCTAGCAGCTTATTACAGGGACAGGGGGCGGATGAGCAGTTCTTC
once,TRBV12-3/TRBV12-4,NA,TRBJ2-7,CASRTTGSYEQYF,TGTGCCAGCAGGACGACTGGTTCCTACGAGCAGTACTTC
NA,TRBV7-2,NA,TRBJ1-1,CASSSQVYVNTEAFF,TGTGCCAGCAGCTCGCAGGTCTACGTGAACACTGAAGCTTTCTTT
NA,TRBV6-6,NA,TRBJ2-1,CASLSSDSYNEQFF,TGTGCCAGCCTTTCCAGTGACTCCTACAATGAGCAGTTCTTC
once,TRBV6-5,TRBD2,TRBJ2-3,CASSYTSGGADTQYF,TGTGCCAGCAGTTACACTAGCGGGGGGGCAGATACGCAGTATTTT
few,TRBV5-6,NA,TRBJ1-6,CASSFQAPNSPLHF,TGTGCCAGCAGCTTTCAGGCGCCTAATTCACCCCTCCACTTT
NA,TRBV5-6,NA,TRBJ1-1,CASSPQFLNTEAFF,TGTGCCAGCAGCCCTCAGTTCCTGAACACTGAAGCTTTCTTT
NA,TRBV6-5,TRBD1,TRBJ1-5,CASSNTGQLNQPQHF,TGTGCCAGCAGTAATACGGGACAGCTCAATCAGCCCCAGCATTTT
NA,TRBV27,TRBD1,TRBJ1-4,CASSSTGLGEKLFF,TGTGCCAGCAGCTCGACAGGGTTGGGTGAAAAACTGTTTTTT
NA,TRBV23-1,TRBD1,TRBJ2-2,CASSQSGQGRLSGELFF,TGCGCCAGCAGTCAATCGGGACAGGGACGGCTCTCCGGGGAGCTGTTTTTT
once,TRBV29-1,TRBD2,TRBJ2-1,CSAAGLAGGTYNEQFF,TGCAGCGCCGCTGGTTTAGCGGGAGGAACGTACAATGAGCAGTTCTTC
NA,TRBV18,NA,TRBJ1-2,CASSPPMAGYGYTF,TGTGCCAGCTCACCCCCCATGGCAGGCTATGGCTACACCTTC
NA,TRBV4-1,TRBD1,TRBJ2-7,CASSPGTGGYEQYF,TGCGCCAGCAGCCCTGGGACAGGGGGCTACGAGCAGTACTTC
NA,TRBV12-3/TRBV12-4,NA,TRBJ1-5,CASSLGPDQPQHF,TGTGCCAGCAGTTTAGGGCCCGATCAGCCCCAGCATTTT
NA,TRBV11-2,TRBD1,TRBJ2-5,CASSSAGGFRETQYF,TGTGCCAGCAGCTCCGCAGGGGGATTCAGAGAGACCCAGTACTTC
NA,TRBV5-8,NA,TRBJ2-2,CASSRHRNTGELFF,TGTGCCAGCAGCCGCCACAGGAATACCGGGGAGCTGTTTTTT
NA,TRBV29-1,TRBD1,TRBJ1-2,CSVVPPRGVTYGYTF,TGCAGCGTTGTTCCTCCCAGGGGGGTTACCTATGGCTACACCTTC
NA,TRBV5-6,TRBD1,TRBJ2-7,CASSSDRGFGEQYF,TGTGCCAGCAGCTCGGACAGGGGATTTGGCGAGCAGTACTTC
NA,TRBV5-1,NA,TRBJ1-4,CASSWQGTNEKLFF,TGCGCCAGCAGCTGGCAGGGAACTAATGAAAAACTGTTTTTT
few,TRBV2,TRBD1,TRBJ1-6,CASISDRGSSPLHF,TGTGCCAGCATCTCCGACAGGGGCAGTTCACCCCTCCACTTT
once,TRBV5-8,TRBD1,TRBJ1-5,CASSSPGTGGNQPQHF,TGTGCCAGCAGCTCCCCCGGGACAGGGGGGAATCAGCCCCAGCATTTT
NA,TRBV5-4,TRBD1,TRBJ2-3,CASSLPRDRSTDTQYF,TGTGCCAGCAGCCTCCCCCGGGACAGGAGCACAGATACGCAGTATTTT
NA,TRBV11-3,TRBD1,TRBJ2-2,CASSLETGTGVSGELFF,TGTGCCAGCAGCTTGGAAACCGGGACAGGGGTCTCCGGGGAGCTGTTTTTT
once,TRBV7-8,NA,TRBJ2-7,CASSFRETHYEQYF,TGTGCCAGCAGCTTTCGGGAGACCCACTACGAGCAGTACTTC
NA,TRBV18,NA,TRBJ1-2,CASSPSKGVYGYTF,TGTGCCAGCTCACCGTCTAAGGGGGTCTATGGCTACACCTTC
NA,TRBV6-5,NA,TRBJ1-2,CASSRENYGYTF,TGTGCCAGCAGTAGGGAGAACTATGGCTACACCTTC
NA,TRBV19,TRBD1,TRBJ1-1,CASSIQGARAFF,TGTGCCAGTAGTATCCAGGGGGCGCGGGCTTTCTTT
NA,TRBV7-8,NA,TRBJ2-7,CASSLEPGNPEQYF,TGTGCCAGCAGCTTAGAACCAGGGAACCCCGAGCAGTACTTC
NA,TRBV7-2,TRBD1,TRBJ1-1,CASSWGTGGFEAFF,TGTGCCAGCAGCTGGGGAACAGGGGGCTTTGAAGCTTTCTTT
medium-sized,TRBV7-9,NA,TRBJ1-4,CASQGGEKLFF,TGTGCCAGCCAGGGAGGGGAAAAACTGTTTTTT
NA,TRBV12-3/TRBV12-4,NA,TRBJ1-4,CASSRREKLFF,TGTGCCAGCAGTCGTCGGGAAAAACTGTTTTTT
NA,TRBV7-2,NA,TRBJ1-1,CASSARQANTEAFF,TGTGCCAGCAGCGCTCGCCAAGCGAACACTGAAGCTTTCTTT